The 30 T cell receptor beta chains given below trace back to one sample, sequenced in a study of cytomegalovirus exposure and HLA in healthy donors. The PCR ran on 60 Vbeta and 13 Jbeta primers. Generated by immunoSEQ multiplex PCR, the TCRdb table keeps only in-frame clones and is missing some. In the table there are some 70,000 clones, around 80% of which are singletons. The sequenced sample was PBMCs. The source is a man in his fifties in good health and CMV-seronegative.

This chain joins TRBV5-4 and TRBJ2-5; 14 bases fit TRBD2. The trim removed 4 bases at V and 5 bases at J, leaving 7 bases unmatched. Per germline, CDR1 SGHNT and CDR2 YYREEE (reference sequence). The CDR3 is made up of 16 amino acids. Here the CDR3 DNA reads TGTGCCAGCAGCCCAGGGACTAGCGGGAGTGTGGAGACCCAGTACTTC. It encodes CASSPGTSGSVETQYF.

This rearrangement joins TRBV5-1 to TRBJ1-4, with TRBD1 as a possible D gene (6 bases). Germline V gene data show CDR1 as SGHRS and CDR2 as YFSETQ. V dropped 4 bases and J dropped 0 bases, with 19 bases sitting between them. The CDR3 contains 18 residues. CDR3 DNA sequence: TGCGCCAGCAGCACCGGCCCGGACAGACCTGCAACTAATGAAAAACTGTTTTTT. Its translation is CASSTGPDRPATNEKLFF.

This rearrangement joins TRBV30 to TRBJ1-1; the D gene is possibly TRBD1 (6 bases). This CDR3 region has 13 residues. V gave up 5 bases and J gave up 5 bases, with 15 bases separating them. CDR1 is GTSNPN and CDR2 is SVGIG in the germline V gene (reference sequence). The DNA for the CDR3 is TGTGCCTGGGTGGGGGGGGCAGGGACTGAAGCTTTCTTT. Residues: CAWVGGAGTEAFF.

The chain carries TRBV18 and TRBJ1-1; perhaps TRBD1 as D (6 bases). V gave up 3 bases and J gave up 3 bases, with 11 bases separating them. Germline CDR1 and CDR2: KGHSH and LQKENI. This CDR3 spans 14 amino acids. In DNA, the CDR3 is TGTGCCAGCTCACCGCAGGGGCAGCACACTGAAGCTTTCTTT. Residues: CASSPQGQHTEAFF.

The rearrangement joins TRBV10-3 to TRBJ1-6, with TRBD1 identical over 9 bases. Germline CDR1 and CDR2: ENHRY and SYGVKD. The trim removed 6 bases at V and 8 bases at J, leaving 5 bases unmatched. The CDR3 is 14 amino acids. The CDR3 protein is CAISQRTGDSPLHF. CDR3 DNA: TGTGCCATCAGCCAGCGGACAGGGGATTCACCCCTCCACTTT.

The CDR3 region has the DNA TGTGCCAGCAGTGAACTGTCAGATTATGGCTACACCTTC. It encodes CASSELSDYGYTF. The chain recombines TRBV25-1 with TRBJ1-2; no firm D call. V lost 2 bases to trimming and J lost 5 bases, with 9 bases between them. The germline V gene encodes CDR1 MGHDK and CDR2 SYGVNS. The CDR3 spans 13 residues.

The rearrangement joins TRBV7-9 to TRBJ2-2; unclear D gene. Trimming shortened V by 1 base and J by 8 bases, and 5 bases separated the two germline ends. This CDR3 has 12 residues. Germline-derived CDR1 and CDR2 are SEHNR and FQNEAQ (reference sequence). This CDR3 reads CASSLGYGELFF. CDR3 in DNA: TGTGCCAGCAGCTTAGGTTATGGGGAGCTGTTTTTT.

The chain employs TRBV19 and TRBJ1-1, with 9 bases that match TRBD1. V shed 4 bases and J 4 bases; nucleotides not matched to a gene: 10. The V gene's germline CDR1 is LNHDA and CDR2 SQIVND (reference sequence). The CDR3 is 16 residues long. The CDR3 DNA sequence: TGTGCCAGTAGTAGGGACAGGGCCCTTATGAGCACTGAAGCTTTCTTT. This codes for CASSRDRALMSTEAFF.

The chain employs TRBV6-5 and TRBJ1-6; D may be TRBD1 (5 bases). From germline, CDR1 is MNHEY and CDR2 SVGAGI. This CDR3 is built from 16 residues. Trimming stripped 2 bases from V and 2 bases from J, with 10 bases between. CDR3 in amino acids: CASSYGAGPYNSPLHF. CDR3 sequence (DNA): TGTGCCAGCAGTTACGGGGCGGGACCCTATAATTCACCCCTCCACTTT.

Notes on this clone: At the DNA level, this CDR3 is encoded by other sequences in the same sample as well. The chain combines TRBV30 with TRBJ2-2, with D unresolved. V dropped 2 bases and J dropped 6 bases, with 10 bases sitting between them. This CDR3 contains 13 residues. Germline V CDR1 and CDR2: GTSNPN, SVGIG (reference sequence). CDR3 residues: CAWSIISAGELFF. CDR3 in DNA: TGTGCCTGGAGTATCATCAGCGCCGGGGAGCTGTTTTTT.

CDR3 nucleotide sequence: TGTGCCAGTAGTATTAAAGGCAGGCCTGCGGAGCAGTACTTC. Translating it yields CASSIKGRPAEQYF. The chain employs TRBV19 and TRBJ2-7; D is unclear. The germline V gene has CDR1 LNHDA and CDR2 SQIVND (reference sequence). The CDR3 spans 14 residues. Between the trimmed V and J ends, which lost 3 bases and 7 bases, there was a span of 16 bases.

This chain joins TRBV10-3 and TRBJ1-2, with D hard to call. Per germline, CDR1 ENHRY and CDR2 SYGVKD. The CDR3 has 14 residues. V was pared by 0 bases and J by 4 bases, with 9 bases between. The CDR3 region has the DNA TGTGCCATCAGTGAGTCTAGTACAGTCTATGGCTACACCTTC. Translating gives CAISESSTVYGYTF.

This clone was seen once. The genes are TRBV7-9 and TRBJ1-1; D gene unclear. Germline CDR1 is SEHNR and CDR2 is FQNEAQ (reference sequence). The CDR3 consists of 16 residues. V was clipped by 1 base and J by 4 bases, with 16 bases between them. The CDR3 DNA sequence: TGTGCCAGCAGCTTAGATTTAAGTGAGTTACGCACTGAAGCTTTCTTT. Encoded protein: CASSLDLSELRTEAFF. Together with reference TRBV7-9 and TRBJ1-1, the CDR3 gives the full variable domain: DTGVSQNPRHKITKRGQNVTFRCDPISEHNRLYWYRQTLGQGPEFLTYFQNEAQLEKSRLLSDRFSAERPKGSFSTLEIQRTEQGDSAMYLCASSLDLSELRTEAFFGQGTRLTVV.

This rearrangement joins TRBV7-6 to TRBJ1-1; D may be TRBD1 (5 bases). CDR1 is SGHVS, CDR2 FNYEAQ, per germline. The CDR3 covers 14 residues. V was shortened by 4 bases and J by 5 bases, with 14 bases between the two germline ends. The CDR3 sequence is CASSSGSGGTEAFF. The DNA for the CDR3 is TGTGCCAGCAGCTCGGGGTCCGGGGGGACTGAAGCTTTCTTT.

V and J are TRBV29-1 and TRBJ2-1; 7 bases agree with TRBD2. This CDR3 contains 14 residues. The J segment lost 3 bases and the V segment lost 3 bases, leaving 5 bases of the junction unmatched. Germline V lookup: CDR1 SQVTM, CDR2 ANQGSEA. The chain's CDR3 is CSVERRGNYNEQFF. The CDR3 region has the DNA TGCAGCGTTGAGAGGCGGGGGAACTACAATGAGCAGTTCTTC.

The V and J genes are TRBV7-9 and TRBJ2-1; TRBD1 matches at 7 bases. Germline trimming cut 6 bases from V and 1 base from J; bases unmatched to any gene: 3. Germline V CDR1 and CDR2: SEHNR, FQNEAQ (reference sequence). The CDR3 totals 14 residues. CDR3 nucleotide sequence: TGTGCCAGCAGTCCACAGGGGTCCTACAATGAGCAGTTCTTC. The encoded protein is CASSPQGSYNEQFF.

This chain connects TRBV28 to TRBJ1-6, with TRBD1 matching 7 bases. V lost 3 bases to trimming and J lost 5 bases; unmatched junction nucleotides: 7. The CDR3 contains 16 residues. Germline V gene data show CDR1 as MDHEN and CDR2 as SYDVKM. CDR3 loop: CASSFGQGENNSPLHF. CDR3 bases: TGTGCCAGCAGTTTCGGGCAGGGGGAAAATAATTCACCCCTCCACTTT.

The gene calls are TRBV5-5 and TRBJ1-6; unclear D gene. CDR3 length equals 13 residues. V was cut by 0 bases and J by 14 bases, with 12 bases left in between. The germline V gene has CDR1 SGHKS and CDR2 YYEKEE (reference sequence). The CDR3 nucleotides read TGTGCCAGCAGCTTGGGAAGAGTCGTTTCCCTCCACTTT. The encoded protein is CASSLGRVVSLHF.

The CDR3 DNA sequence: TGCGCCAGCAGTCGGGGAGTAAGGTTCTTC. Its protein is CASSRGVRFF. The rearrangement joins TRBV10-1 to TRBJ2-1; a weak D match, TRBD2 (5 bases). CDR3 length: 10 amino acids. Trimming stripped 5 bases from V and 15 bases from J, with 11 bases between. Per germline, CDR1 WNHNN and CDR2 SYGVQD (reference sequence).

The chain recombines TRBV5-6 with TRBJ1-1; D call uncertain. The germline CDR1 and CDR2 sequences are SGHDT and YYEEEE. The V gene lost 0 bases and the J gene lost 0 bases, with 9 bases spanning the gap. The CDR3 is 15 residues long. The CDR3 sequence is CASSLGPEMNTEAFF. The CDR3 region has the DNA TGTGCCAGCAGCTTGGGACCGGAGATGAACACTGAAGCTTTCTTT.

The chain employs TRBV15 and TRBJ1-6; maybe TRBD1 (6 bases). Germline V gives CDR1 LNHNV, CDR2 YYDKDF (reference sequence). The CDR3 consists of 12 residues. V lost 7 bases and J lost 10, with 11 bases in between. CDR3 DNA: TGTGCCACCACCTCGGGACAATCACCCCTCCACTTT. It translates to CATTSGQSPLHF.

Points on this clone: A read error may produce the germline difference seen at one junction end. This rearrangement joins TRBV7-3 to TRBJ2-5, with D perhaps matching TRBD1 (5 bases). The CDR3 spans 14 residues. CDR1 SGHTA and CDR2 FQGTGA come from the germline V gene. CDR3 protein: CASGLGQGQETQYF. In DNA form, the CDR3 reads TGTGCCAGCGGCTTAGGGCAGGGACAAGAGACCCAGTACTTC.

This chain uses TRBV7-2 with TRBJ1-2, with 7 positions matching TRBD1. Trimming removed 3 bases from V and 6 bases from J; junction bases left unmatched: 7. Germline CDR1 and CDR2: SGHTA and FQGNSA. CDR3 length: 14 amino acids. The CDR3 protein is CASSFPGGRNGYTF. The CDR3 nucleotides read TGTGCCAGCAGCTTTCCAGGGGGGCGTAATGGCTACACCTTC.

The chain combines TRBV28 with TRBJ2-2, with 8 bases lining up with TRBD2. J was trimmed by 3 bases and V by 3 bases; bases with no gene match: 3. Germline-derived CDR1 and CDR2 are MDHEN and SYDVKM. This CDR3 comprises 15 residues. CDR3 bases: TGTGCCAGCAGTTTTTTACTAGCGGACACCGGGGAGCTGTTTTTT. Translation: CASSFLLADTGELFF. Full variable domain (rest looked up from reference TRBV28 and TRBJ2-2): DVKVTQSSRYLVKRTGEKVFLECVQDMDHENMFWYRQDPGLGLRLIYFSYDVKMKEKGDIPEGYSVSREKKERFSLILESASTNQTSMYLCASSFLLADTGELFFGEGSRLTVL.

The chain joins TRBV10-3 to TRBJ2-2; D perhaps matches TRBD1 (5 bases). V lost 7 bases and J lost 0, with 12 bases in between. The CDR3 is 15 amino acids. Germline assignment: CDR1 ENHRY and CDR2 SYGVKD. The CDR3 is CAIKGAVANTGELFF. In DNA form, the CDR3 reads TGTGCCATCAAAGGGGCAGTTGCGAACACCGGGGAGCTGTTTTTT.

The chain is built from TRBV29-1 and TRBJ2-2; D uncertain. The CDR3 extends over 12 amino acids. Trimming pared 4 bases from V and 1 base from J, leaving 4 bases between. In germline, CDR1 is SQVTM, CDR2 ANQGSEA. CDR3 sequence: CSVARNTGELFF. The CDR3 DNA reads TGCAGCGTTGCCCGGAACACCGGGGAGCTGTTTTTT.

CDR3 nucleotides: TGCGCCAGCAGGGCAGGGACTTGGGACTTGAACACTGAAGCTTTCTTT. Translated: CASRAGTWDLNTEAFF. The gene calls are TRBV5-1 and TRBJ1-1; TRBD1 is a possible D gene (5 bases). Germline V lookup: CDR1 SGHRS, CDR2 YFSETQ. The germline V and J ends were trimmed by 5 bases and 0 bases, with 17 bases remaining between them. The CDR3 sequence is 16 residues long.

The chain links TRBV27 to TRBJ1-1, with D possibly matching TRBD1 (5 bases). V lost 1 base, J lost 5 bases, and 8 bases lay in between. Germline CDR1 MNHEY, CDR2 SMNVEV (reference sequence). The CDR3 is 13 residues long. CDR3 sequence: CASSLFRDTEAFF. The CDR3 DNA sequence: TGTGCCAGCAGTTTATTCAGGGATACTGAAGCTTTCTTT.

The chain links TRBV5-8 to TRBJ1-4; no reliable D call. In germline, CDR1 is SGHTS, CDR2 YDEGEE. V was pared by 2 bases and J by 8 bases, with 10 bases between. The CDR3 is 13 amino acids. The CDR3 sequence: CASSLFRGEKLFF. CDR3 DNA sequence: TGTGCCAGCAGCTTATTCAGAGGGGAAAAACTGTTTTTT.

The chain recombines TRBV9 with TRBJ2-5; weak D call: TRBD2 (6 bases). The CDR3 contains 16 residues. Germline V gene sequence: CDR1 SGDLS, CDR2 YYNGEE. The V end lost 3 bases, the J end lost 0 bases, and 15 bases lay between the germline ends. The CDR3 DNA is TGTGCCAGCAGCGCAGGGAGGTGGGGGTACCAAGAGACCCAGTACTTC. Its translation: CASSAGRWGYQETQYF. Drawing the rest from reference TRBV9 and TRBJ2-5, the complete variable domain is DSGVTQTPKHLITATGQRVTLRCSPRSGDLSVYWYQQSLDQGLQFLIQYYNGEERAKGNILERFSAQQFPDLHSELNLSSLELGDSALYFCASSAGRWGYQETQYFGPGTRLLVL.